Reported below is one T cell receptor (beta chain). Antigen specificity is unknown. The data derive from a study of T cell repertoires in cytomegalovirus infection. The CDR3 has 15 amino acids. The junction had 11 bases not matched to a gene; V was cut back by 5 bases and J by 5 bases. Germline V lookup: CDR1 DFQATT, CDR2 SNEGSKA (reference sequence). TCRdb called the reads again in MiXCR, with one record for every CDR3 protein. Among approximately 600,000 distinct CDR3 sequences listed, about 39% were seen once. Study-wide points: HLA-C-restricted CMV clonotypes gave the most frequent clonotype in two of eight donors.

This receptor was obtained from a human donor in good health (CMV status not recorded). Some clones in this sample may be carry-over from other donors' samples. Sequencing was performed on cultured PBMCs, taken from culture after CMV antigen stimulation. V usage is TRBV20-1 and J usage is TRBJ2-3, with TRBD2 matching over 9 bases. The CDR3 DNA reads TGCAGTGCTCCGGCGGCGGGAGGGGGGGAAGATACGCAGTATTTT. It encodes CSAPAAGGGEDTQYF.